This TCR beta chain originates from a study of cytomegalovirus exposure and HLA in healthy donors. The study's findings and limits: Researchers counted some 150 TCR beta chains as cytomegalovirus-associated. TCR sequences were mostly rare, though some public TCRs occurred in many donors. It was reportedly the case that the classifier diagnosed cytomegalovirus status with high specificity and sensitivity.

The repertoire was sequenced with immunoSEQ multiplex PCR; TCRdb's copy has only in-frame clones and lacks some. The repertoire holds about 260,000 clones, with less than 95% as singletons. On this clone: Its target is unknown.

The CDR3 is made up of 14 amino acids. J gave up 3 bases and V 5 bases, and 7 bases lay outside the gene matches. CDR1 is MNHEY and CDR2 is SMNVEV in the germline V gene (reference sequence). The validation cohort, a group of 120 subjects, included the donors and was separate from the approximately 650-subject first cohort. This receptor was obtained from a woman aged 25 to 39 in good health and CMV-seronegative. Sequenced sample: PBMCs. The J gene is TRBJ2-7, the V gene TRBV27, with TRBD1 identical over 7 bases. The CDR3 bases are TGTGCCAGCAGTATTACAGGGGCCAACTACGAGCAGTACTTC. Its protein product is CASSITGANYEQYF.